The 27 T cell receptor beta chains reported below all come from one sample, sequenced in a study of blood T cell repertoires in COVID-19. Data came from immunoSEQ multiplex PCR; TCRdb stores just in-frame clones and leaves some out. The sample yields roughly 250,000 clones, approximately 83% seen once. Source material: PBMCs or T cells enriched from blood (not recorded which). The receptor source for this set is a woman in her 50s who had recovered from COVID-19.

CDR3 sequence (DNA): TGTGCCAGCAGCTTATATGTGACAGGGGGCGCCGAGATTTCCTACAATGAGCAGTTCTTC. Protein sequence: CASSLYVTGGAEISYNEQFF. The V call is TRBV7-3, the J call TRBJ2-1; TRBD1 agrees at 10 bases. The germline V gene has CDR1 SGHTA and CDR2 FQGTGA. The CDR3 has 20 amino acids. V shed 2 bases and J 1 base; nucleotides not matched to a gene: 14. Full variable domain (outside the CDR3, taken from reference TRBV7-3 and TRBJ2-1): GAGVSQTPSNKVTEKGKYVELRCDPISGHTALYWYRQSLGQGPEFLIYFQGTGAADDSGLPNDRFFAVRPEGSVSTLKIQRTERGDSAVYLCASSLYVTGGAEISYNEQFFGPGTRLTVL.

The chain combines TRBV19 with TRBJ1-4; 7 bases align to TRBD1. The CDR3 consists of 17 residues. J lost 7 bases, V lost 5 bases, and 16 bases had no gene match. Germline loops: CDR1 LNHDA, CDR2 SQIVND (reference sequence). The CDR3 nucleotides are TGTGCCAGTAGTGAGGGCGGGACAGCGTTTAAGCCTGAAAAACTGTTTTTT. It translates to CASSEGGTAFKPEKLFF.

The CDR3 sequence is CASSLVGSSDTQYF. In nucleotides, the CDR3 is TGTGCCAGCAGCTTAGTTGGGAGCTCAGATACGCAGTATTTT. This chain connects TRBV13 to TRBJ2-3, with D tentatively TRBD2 (5 bases). Germline CDR1 and CDR2: PRHDT and FYEKMQ (reference sequence). The CDR3 loop spans 14 amino acids. The V gene lost 1 base and the J gene lost 4 bases, with 9 bases spanning the gap.

The CDR3 region is CASKSMDREAGYTF. CDR3 bases: TGTGCCAGTAAGTCGATGGACAGGGAAGCTGGCTACACCTTC. The chain links TRBV19 to TRBJ1-2, with 8 positions matching TRBD1. Trimming at V came to 7 bases and at J to 7 bases, leaving 11 bases not matched to a gene. The length of the CDR3 is 14 residues. Germline CDR1 LNHDA, CDR2 SQIVND (reference sequence).

V and J are TRBV5-4 and TRBJ2-5; weak D call: TRBD2 (5 bases). The CDR3 extends over 16 amino acids. The V end lost 4 bases, the J end lost 5 bases, and 21 bases lay between the germline ends. Germline V lookup: CDR1 SGHNT, CDR2 YYREEE (reference sequence). This CDR3 reads CASSRGWSGMGETQYF. In nucleotides, the CDR3 is TGTGCCAGCAGCCGGGGATGGAGCGGCATGGGGGAGACCCAGTACTTC.

The chain is built from TRBV18 and TRBJ1-1, with TRBD1 identical over 8 bases. Germline trimming cut 3 bases from V and 4 bases from J; bases unmatched to any gene: 7. The CDR3 totals 15 residues. Germline loops: CDR1 KGHSH, CDR2 LQKENI. The chain's CDR3 is CASSPGSGGITEAFF. The DNA for the CDR3 is TGTGCCAGCTCACCGGGTTCAGGGGGCATCACTGAAGCTTTCTTT.

The chain couples TRBV11-1 to TRBJ2-7, with D perhaps matching TRBD2 (6 bases). This CDR3 region has 15 residues. Trimming stripped 0 bases from V and 0 bases from J, with 9 bases between. In germline, CDR1 is SGHAT, CDR2 FQDESV (reference sequence). DNA for the CDR3: TGTGCCAGCAGCTTAGCGGGACTGGTCTCCTACGAGCAGTACTTC. The encoded protein is CASSLAGLVSYEQYF.

V and J are TRBV7-8 and TRBJ1-6, with D unresolved. CDR1 and CDR2 from the germline V gene are SGHVS and FQNEAQ. The CDR3 runs 20 residues. V lost 5 bases, J lost 0 bases, and 23 bases lay in between. CDR3 coding DNA: TGTGCCAGCAGCCTCACCCCGGTCGGAGGAATGAGCTCCTATAATTCACCCCTCCACTTT. It encodes CASSLTPVGGMSSYNSPLHF.

The J gene is TRBJ1-2, the V gene TRBV5-4, with TRBD1 matching 12 bases. With 4 bases clipped from V and 2 bases from J, the junction kept 6 bases outside the gene matches. CDR3 length equals 16 residues. Germline V gene sequence: CDR1 SGHNT, CDR2 YYREEE (reference sequence). The CDR3 protein is CASSHGTGGSNYGYTF. The DNA for the CDR3 is TGTGCCAGCAGCCACGGGACAGGGGGCTCGAACTATGGCTACACCTTC.

The rearrangement joins TRBV7-9 to TRBJ2-7, with 9 bases fitting TRBD1. Germline V gives CDR1 SEHNR, CDR2 FQNEAQ (reference sequence). J lost 10 bases, V lost 2 bases, and 12 bases had no gene match. This CDR3 region has 15 residues. The CDR3 DNA reads TGTGCCAGCAGCTTATCCGGGACAGGGTTAAAGGATCAGTACTTC. Its protein product is CASSLSGTGLKDQYF.

V and J are TRBV20-1 and TRBJ1-2, with TRBD1 as a possible D gene (5 bases). In germline, CDR1 is DFQATT, CDR2 SNEGSKA (reference sequence). CDR3 length equals 13 residues. V was clipped by 3 bases and J by 4 bases, with 12 bases between them. CDR3 DNA: TGCAGTGCTAGTGCAGGGTTCGGCTATGGCTACACCTTC. Its protein product is CSASAGFGYGYTF.

This clone was detected only once. This chain links TRBV10-3 with TRBJ2-1; tentative D call: TRBD1 (6 bases). Germline assignment: CDR1 ENHRY and CDR2 SYGVKD. CDR3 length: 14 residues. Between the trimmed V and J ends, which lost 0 bases and 4 bases, there was a span of 7 bases. Here the CDR3 reads CAISESDRYNEQFF. In nucleotides, the CDR3 is TGTGCCATCAGTGAGTCTGACAGGTACAATGAGCAGTTCTTC.

The CDR3 DNA sequence: TGTGCCTGGAGTGTCGGGCGGGCTTGGGAAAAACTGTTTTTT. Protein sequence: CAWSVGRAWEKLFF. The J gene is TRBJ1-4, the V gene TRBV30; no definite D call. V was cut by 0 bases and J by 8 bases, with 13 bases left in between. Per the germline V gene, CDR1 is GTSNPN and CDR2 is SVGIG (reference sequence). The CDR3 sequence is 14 residues long.

The chain recombines TRBV6-5 with TRBJ1-2, with 7 nucleotides matching TRBD1. Germline values: CDR1 MNHEY, CDR2 SVGAGI. The CDR3 is 15 amino acids. V was clipped by 5 bases and J by 2 bases; unmatched bases: 8. CDR3 sequence reads: CASSTAAGGNYGYTF. CDR3 nucleotide sequence: TGTGCCAGCAGTACCGCCGCAGGGGGGAACTATGGCTACACCTTC.

The rearrangement uses TRBV21-1 and TRBJ2-4; TRBD2, the D gene given by the table, was not confirmed from the DNA. TRBV21-1 is a pseudogene. This CDR3 has 14 residues. The DNA of the CDR3 is TGTGCCAGCAGCAAAGTTAGGCTAGCGGGAGCCCAGTACTTC. It encodes CASSKVRLAGAQYF.

This clone came up a few times. The rearrangement links TRBV9 to TRBJ2-1; 10 bases align to TRBD2. J was trimmed by 6 bases and V by 3 bases; bases with no gene match: 3. CDR1 SGDLS and CDR2 YYNGEE come from the germline V gene. CDR3 size: 14 residues. This CDR3 reads CASSAWTSGNEQFF. In DNA, the CDR3 is TGTGCCAGCAGCGCCTGGACTAGCGGCAATGAGCAGTTCTTC. The variable domain in full, with the rest retrieved from reference TRBV9 and TRBJ2-1, is DSGVTQTPKHLITATGQRVTLRCSPRSGDLSVYWYQQSLDQGLQFLIQYYNGEERAKGNILERFSAQQFPDLHSELNLSSLELGDSALYFCASSAWTSGNEQFFGPGTRLTVL.

CDR3 sequence reads: CASSETGGSNQPQHF. CDR3 coding DNA: TGCGCCAGCAGCGAGACAGGGGGTAGCAATCAGCCCCAGCATTTT. The genes are TRBV5-1 and TRBJ1-5; 9 bases fit TRBD1. CDR1 and CDR2 from the germline V gene are SGHRS and YFSETQ. This CDR3 is 15 amino acids long. Trimming at V came to 4 bases and at J to 0 bases, leaving 2 bases not matched to a gene.

This chain links TRBV5-5 with TRBJ1-4, with TRBD1 as a possible D gene (6 bases). Germline-derived CDR1 and CDR2 are SGHKS and YYEKEE (reference sequence). This CDR3 is built from 15 residues. The ends were cut back, 2 bases at V and 2 bases at J, with 10 bases in the middle. CDR3 bases: TGTGCCAGCAGCTTAGCGGGGGGCACTAATGAAAAACTGTTTTTT. Protein sequence: CASSLAGGTNEKLFF.

The gene calls are TRBV2 and TRBJ2-7; perhaps TRBD2 as D (7 bases). Per germline, CDR1 SNHLY and CDR2 FYNNEI. The germline V and J ends were trimmed by 9 bases and 4 bases, with 19 bases remaining between them. The CDR3 is made up of 14 amino acids. The chain's CDR3 is CARGGGSAPYEQYF. The CDR3 DNA is TGTGCCAGAGGGGGGGGTTCGGCCCCATACGAGCAGTACTTC.

The V call is TRBV6-5, the J call TRBJ1-3, with TRBD1 matching 11 bases. Germline V gene lookup returns CDR1 MNHEY and CDR2 SVGAGI. There are 16 residues in the CDR3. Trimming at V came to 0 bases and at J to 8 bases, leaving 6 bases not matched to a gene. As DNA, the CDR3 is TGTGCCAGCAGTTACTCTTCTGGGACAGGGGGATACACCATATATTTT. Amino acids: CASSYSSGTGGYTIYF.

The chain joins TRBV19 to TRBJ1-2, with 7 bases aligning to TRBD1. The V segment lost 6 bases and the J segment 3 bases; nucleotides outside the gene matches: 4. Germline CDR1 and CDR2: LNHDA and SQIVND (reference sequence). The CDR3 length is 13 residues. This CDR3 is CASRTGTDYGYTF. The CDR3 region has the DNA TGTGCCAGTAGGACCGGGACAGACTATGGCTACACCTTC.

The chain combines TRBV2 with TRBJ2-3, with D tentatively TRBD1 (6 bases). Per the germline V gene, CDR1 is SNHLY and CDR2 is FYNNEI. This CDR3 spans 15 amino acids. V lost 6 bases to trimming and J lost 1 base, with 14 bases between them. The CDR3 loop reads CASSLQGGGTDTQYF. CDR3 bases: TGTGCCAGCAGCTTACAGGGTGGGGGCACAGATACGCAGTATTTT. The whole variable domain, remainder taken from reference TRBV2 and TRBJ2-3, is EPEVTQTPSHQVTQMGQEVILRCVPISNHLYFYWYRQILGQKVEFLVSFYNNEISEKSEIFDDQFSVERPDGSNFTLKIRSTKLEDSAMYFCASSLQGGGTDTQYFGPGTRLTVL.

The V gene is TRBV7-2, the J gene TRBJ2-7; D call uncertain. Germline CDR1 is SGHTA and CDR2 is FQGNSA. V was clipped by 6 bases and J by 6 bases, with 18 bases between them. The CDR3 has 14 amino acids. The CDR3 DNA is TGTGCCAGCAGTCCATTACCGAGCCCGGGCGAGCAGTACTTC. Amino acids: CASSPLPSPGEQYF.

The genes are TRBV4-1 and TRBJ1-4; 7 nucleotides align to TRBD1. The CDR3 has 15 residues. The germline gives CDR1 MGHRA, CDR2 YSYEKL. The junction had 4 bases not matched to a gene; V was cut back by 2 bases and J by 4 bases. CDR3 amino acids: CASSQYRDSNEKLFF. The CDR3 nucleotides are TGCGCCAGCAGCCAATACCGGGACAGTAATGAAAAACTGTTTTTT.

This clone occurred a few times. The chain combines TRBV11-2 with TRBJ2-1, with 12 bases aligning to TRBD2. This CDR3 is 18 amino acids long. The junction had 9 bases not matched to a gene; V was cut back by 0 bases and J by 6 bases. CDR1 SGHAT and CDR2 FQNNGV come from the germline V gene. Here the CDR3 reads CASSLDLGSSGRANEQFF. In DNA, the CDR3 is TGTGCCAGCAGCTTAGATCTGGGGTCTAGCGGGAGGGCCAATGAGCAGTTCTTC.

The genes are TRBV10-3 and TRBJ1-5; D is possibly TRBD1 (5 bases). The germline V and J ends were trimmed by 3 bases and 4 bases, with 13 bases remaining between them. The CDR3 runs 15 residues. Germline values: CDR1 ENHRY, CDR2 SYGVKD. The CDR3 protein is CAISEQQGGNQPQHF. In nucleotides, the CDR3 is TGTGCCATCAGTGAACAGCAGGGAGGGAATCAGCCCCAGCATTTT.

This clone occurred a few times. This sequence joins TRBV28 and TRBJ1-5, with 9 positions matching TRBD1. The CDR3 spans 14 residues. V gave up 3 bases and J gave up 5 bases; unmatched junction bases: 2. In germline, CDR1 is MDHEN, CDR2 SYDVKM. DNA of the CDR3: TGTGCCAGCAGTTTCGGGACAGGGTATCAGCCCCAGCATTTT. Translated, it gives CASSFGTGYQPQHF. The full variable domain, rest sourced from reference TRBV28 and TRBJ1-5, is DVKVTQSSRYLVKRTGEKVFLECVQDMDHENMFWYRQDPGLGLRLIYFSYDVKMKEKGDIPEGYSVSREKKERFSLILESASTNQTSMYLCASSFGTGYQPQHFGDGTRLSIL.